The T cell receptor (beta chain) under discussion was sequenced for a study of blood T cell repertoires in COVID-19. Study background: Sites in the United States, Italy and Spain provided acute and convalescent COVID-19 samples. PBMCs, B-cell-depleted T cells, or T cells were the source of the cDNA or gDNA that made up the material.

Original data processing: Estimation of nucleated cell counts was performed using reference gene primer amplification. The assay was immunoSEQ multiplex PCR, and TCRdb's table has in-frame clones only and misses some. D and trimming come from the DNA, and the V and J calls and clone size come from that table. The sample lists hundreds of thousands of clones, around 89% occurring once. Germline V CDR1 and CDR2: LGHNA, YSLEER. Trimming took off 1 base at V and 3 bases at J, with 9 bases between the two ends. The CDR3 extends over 14 amino acids. The source material was peripheral blood. This receptor was taken from a woman in her fifties or sixties with active or convalescent COVID-19. The rearrangement uses TRBV4-3 and TRBJ1-1; D remains ambiguous. The DNA for the CDR3 is TGCGCCAGCAGCCAAGGGCCCACCGACACTGAAGCTTTCTTT. Protein product: CASSQGPTDTEAFF.